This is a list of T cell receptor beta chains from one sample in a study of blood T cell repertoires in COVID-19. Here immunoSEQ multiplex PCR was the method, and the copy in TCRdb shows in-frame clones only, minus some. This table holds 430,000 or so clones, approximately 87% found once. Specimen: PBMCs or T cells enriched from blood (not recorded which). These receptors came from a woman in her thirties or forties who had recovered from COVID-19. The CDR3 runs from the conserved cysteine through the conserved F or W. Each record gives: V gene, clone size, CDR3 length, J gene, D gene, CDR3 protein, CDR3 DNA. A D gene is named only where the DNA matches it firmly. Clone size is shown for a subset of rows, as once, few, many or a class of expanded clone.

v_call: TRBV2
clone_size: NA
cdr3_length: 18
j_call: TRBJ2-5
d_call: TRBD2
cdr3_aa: CASSPSGLAGDGLETQYF
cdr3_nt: TGTGCCAGCAGCCCCTCGGGACTAGCGGGAGATGGATTAGAGACCCAGTACTTC

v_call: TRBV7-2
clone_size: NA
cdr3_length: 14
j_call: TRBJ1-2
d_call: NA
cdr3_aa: CASSLGGNNYGYTF
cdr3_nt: TGTGCCAGCAGCTTAGGGGGCAATAACTATGGCTACACCTTC

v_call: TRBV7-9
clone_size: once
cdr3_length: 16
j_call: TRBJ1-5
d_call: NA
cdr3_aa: CASSLEGRGGNQPQHF
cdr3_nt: TGTGCCAGCAGCTTAGAAGGGAGGGGGGGCAATCAGCCCCAGCATTTT

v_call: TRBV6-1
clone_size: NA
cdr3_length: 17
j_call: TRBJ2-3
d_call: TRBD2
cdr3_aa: CASREGLAPISTDTQYF
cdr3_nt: TGTGCCAGCAGGGAAGGACTAGCGCCAATAAGCACAGATACGCAGTATTTT

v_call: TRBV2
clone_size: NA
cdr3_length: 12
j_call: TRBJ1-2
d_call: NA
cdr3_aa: CASSPRGDGYTF
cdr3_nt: TGTGCCAGCAGCCCCCGGGGGGATGGCTACACCTTC

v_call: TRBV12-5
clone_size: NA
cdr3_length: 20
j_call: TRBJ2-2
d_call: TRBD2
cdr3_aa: CASGLPSLLAGGRYTGELFF
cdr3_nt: TGTGCTAGTGGTTTGCCCTCCCTACTAGCGGGAGGACGTTACACCGGGGAGCTGTTTTTT

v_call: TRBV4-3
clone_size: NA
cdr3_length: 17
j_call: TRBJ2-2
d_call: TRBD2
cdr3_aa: CASSQFETGGDAGELFF
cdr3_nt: TGCGCCAGCAGCCAATTCGAAACGGGAGGTGATGCCGGGGAGCTGTTTTTT

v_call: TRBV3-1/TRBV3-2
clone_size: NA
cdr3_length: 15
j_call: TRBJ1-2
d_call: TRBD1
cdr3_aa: CASSHLDRGRNGYTF
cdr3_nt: TGTGCCAGCAGCCACCTGGACAGGGGGAGGAATGGCTACACCTTC

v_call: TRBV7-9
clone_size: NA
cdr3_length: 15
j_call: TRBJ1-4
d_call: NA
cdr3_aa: CAYPGQDATNEKLFF
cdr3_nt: TGTGCCTACCCGGGACAAGACGCAACTAATGAAAAACTGTTTTTT

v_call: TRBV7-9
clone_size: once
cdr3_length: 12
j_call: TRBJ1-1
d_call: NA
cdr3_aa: CASSLEGGEAFF
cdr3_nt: TGTGCCAGCAGCTTAGAAGGGGGTGAAGCTTTCTTT

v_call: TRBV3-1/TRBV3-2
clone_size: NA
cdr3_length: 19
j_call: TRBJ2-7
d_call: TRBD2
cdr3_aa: CASSHGTSGSPGHSYEQYF
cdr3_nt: TGTGCCAGCAGCCACGGGACTAGCGGTTCTCCGGGTCACTCCTACGAGCAGTACTTC

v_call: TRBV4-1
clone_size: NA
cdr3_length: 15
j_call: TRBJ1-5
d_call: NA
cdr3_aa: CASSHAAGEGQPQHF
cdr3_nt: TGCGCCAGCAGCCACGCGGCAGGGGAAGGGCAGCCCCAGCATTTT

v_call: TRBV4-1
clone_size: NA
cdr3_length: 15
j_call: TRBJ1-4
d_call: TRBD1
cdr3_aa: CASSPRGTVNEKLFF
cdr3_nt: TGCGCCAGCAGCCCCCGCGGGACAGTTAATGAAAAACTGTTTTTT

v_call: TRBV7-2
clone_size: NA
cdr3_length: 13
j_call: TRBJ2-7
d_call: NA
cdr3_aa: CASSSRQDYEQYF
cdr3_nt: TGTGCCAGCAGCTCCCGACAGGACTACGAGCAGTACTTC

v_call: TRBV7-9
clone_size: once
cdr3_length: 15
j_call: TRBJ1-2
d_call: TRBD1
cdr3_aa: CASSSGQGALSGYTF
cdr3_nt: TGTGCCAGCAGCTCCGGACAGGGGGCTTTAAGTGGCTACACCTTC

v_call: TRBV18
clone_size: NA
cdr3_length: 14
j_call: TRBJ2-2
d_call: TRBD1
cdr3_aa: CASSPRQGTGELFF
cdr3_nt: TGTGCCAGCTCACCACGACAGGGAACCGGGGAGCTGTTTTTT

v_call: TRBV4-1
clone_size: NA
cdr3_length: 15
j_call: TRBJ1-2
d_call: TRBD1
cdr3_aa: CASSQPTGGTYGYTF
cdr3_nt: TGCGCCAGCAGCCAACCGACAGGGGGGACCTATGGCTACACCTTC

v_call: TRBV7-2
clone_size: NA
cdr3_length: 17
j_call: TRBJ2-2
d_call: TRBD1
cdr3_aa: CASSLVFSGQGTGELFF
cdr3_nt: TGTGCCAGCAGCTTAGTCTTTAGTGGACAGGGCACCGGGGAGCTGTTTTTT

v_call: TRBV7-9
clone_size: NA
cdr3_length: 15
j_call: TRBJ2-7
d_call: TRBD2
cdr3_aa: CASSLTTGTSWEQYF
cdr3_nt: TGTGCCAGCAGCTTAACGACCGGGACTAGCTGGGAGCAGTACTTC

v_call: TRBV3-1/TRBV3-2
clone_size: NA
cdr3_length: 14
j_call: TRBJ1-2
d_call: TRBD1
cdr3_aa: CASSPWTGIDGYTF
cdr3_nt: TGTGCCAGCAGCCCGTGGACAGGGATCGATGGCTACACCTTC

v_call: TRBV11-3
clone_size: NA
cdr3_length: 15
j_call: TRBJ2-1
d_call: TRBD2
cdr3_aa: CASSSTGTSLDEQFF
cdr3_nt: TGTGCCAGCAGCTCCACCGGGACTAGCCTGGATGAGCAGTTCTTC

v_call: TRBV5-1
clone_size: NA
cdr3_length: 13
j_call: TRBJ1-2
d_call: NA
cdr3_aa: CASSLPSGYGYTF
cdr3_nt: TGCGCCAGCAGCCTTCCATCGGGGTATGGCTACACCTTC

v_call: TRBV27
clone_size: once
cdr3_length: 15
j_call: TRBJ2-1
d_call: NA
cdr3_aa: CASGPDGSSYNEQFF
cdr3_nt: TGTGCCAGCGGACCGGACGGGAGCTCCTACAATGAGCAGTTCTTC

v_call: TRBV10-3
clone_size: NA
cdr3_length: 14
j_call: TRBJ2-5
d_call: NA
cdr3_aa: CAISGTEIQETQYF
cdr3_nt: TGTGCCATCAGTGGGACAGAGATTCAAGAGACCCAGTACTTC

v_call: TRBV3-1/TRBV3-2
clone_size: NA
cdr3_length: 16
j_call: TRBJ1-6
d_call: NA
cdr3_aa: CASSRLLAGLYSPLHF
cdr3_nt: TGTGCCAGCAGCCGTCTATTGGCAGGGTTATATTCACCCCTCCACTTT

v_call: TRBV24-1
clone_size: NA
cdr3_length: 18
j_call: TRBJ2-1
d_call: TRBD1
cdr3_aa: CATSDLTPDRGDYNEQFF
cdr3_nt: TGTGCCACCAGTGATTTGACACCGGACAGGGGGGACTACAATGAGCAGTTCTTC

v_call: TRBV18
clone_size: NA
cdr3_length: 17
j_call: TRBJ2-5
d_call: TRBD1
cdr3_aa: CASSLSKRTGGRETQYF
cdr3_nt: TGTGCCAGCTCACTATCAAAGCGGACAGGGGGCCGGGAGACCCAGTACTTC

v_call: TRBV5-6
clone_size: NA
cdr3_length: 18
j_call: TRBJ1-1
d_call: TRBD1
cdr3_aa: CASSPRDRGETMNTEAFF
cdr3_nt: TGTGCCAGCAGCCCCAGGGACAGGGGCGAAACTATGAACACTGAAGCTTTCTTT

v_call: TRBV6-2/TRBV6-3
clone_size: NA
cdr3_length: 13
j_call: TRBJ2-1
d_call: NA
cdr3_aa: CASSSRAYNEQFF
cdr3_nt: TGTGCCAGCAGCTCCCGAGCCTACAATGAGCAGTTCTTC

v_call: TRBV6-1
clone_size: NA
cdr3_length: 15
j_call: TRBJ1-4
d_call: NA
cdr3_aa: CASSDSPSISEKLFF
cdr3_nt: TGTGCCAGCAGTGATTCGCCGAGCATAAGTGAAAAACTGTTTTTT

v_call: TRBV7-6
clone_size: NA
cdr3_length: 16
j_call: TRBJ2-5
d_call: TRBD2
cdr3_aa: CASSSTSGRIQETQYF
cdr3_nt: TGTGCCAGCAGCTCCACTAGCGGGCGTATCCAAGAGACCCAGTACTTC

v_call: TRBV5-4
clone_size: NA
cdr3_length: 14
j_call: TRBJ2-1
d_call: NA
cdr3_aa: CASSSGTTYNEQFF
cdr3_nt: TGTGCCAGCAGCTCCGGGACAACCTACAATGAGCAGTTCTTC

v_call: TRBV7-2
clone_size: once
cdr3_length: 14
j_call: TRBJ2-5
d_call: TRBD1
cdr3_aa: CASSIGQGGVTQYF
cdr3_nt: TGTGCCAGCAGCATAGGACAGGGGGGGGTGACCCAGTACTTC

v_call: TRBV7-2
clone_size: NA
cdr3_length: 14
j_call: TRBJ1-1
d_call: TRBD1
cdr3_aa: CASSMDRVGTEAFF
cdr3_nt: TGTGCCAGCAGCATGGACAGGGTGGGCACTGAAGCTTTCTTT

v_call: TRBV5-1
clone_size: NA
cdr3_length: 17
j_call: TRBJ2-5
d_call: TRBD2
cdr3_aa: CASSFSLLAGGQETQYF
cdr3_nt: TGCGCCAGCAGCTTCAGCCTCCTAGCGGGAGGGCAAGAGACCCAGTACTTC

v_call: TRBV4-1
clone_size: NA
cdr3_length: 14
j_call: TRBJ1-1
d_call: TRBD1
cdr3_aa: CASSPRQGHTEAFF
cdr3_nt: TGCGCCAGCAGCCCTAGACAGGGTCACACTGAAGCTTTCTTT

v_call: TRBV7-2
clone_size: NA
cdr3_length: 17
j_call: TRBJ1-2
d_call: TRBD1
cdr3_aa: CASSLKTPGTGNYGYTF
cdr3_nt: TGTGCCAGCAGCCTAAAAACCCCCGGGACAGGCAACTATGGCTACACCTTC

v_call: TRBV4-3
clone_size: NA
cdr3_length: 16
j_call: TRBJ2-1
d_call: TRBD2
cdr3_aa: CASSQETLAVYNEQFF
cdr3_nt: TGCGCCAGCAGCCAAGAAACCCTAGCGGTCTACAATGAGCAGTTCTTC

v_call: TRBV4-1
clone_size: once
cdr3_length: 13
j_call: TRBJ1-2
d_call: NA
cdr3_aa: CASSQGQLYGYTF
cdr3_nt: TGCGCCAGCAGCCAAGGACAGCTCTATGGCTACACCTTC

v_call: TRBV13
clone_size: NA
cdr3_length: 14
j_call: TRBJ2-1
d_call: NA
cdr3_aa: CASSLGRRGNEQFF
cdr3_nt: TGTGCCAGCAGCTTAGGACGGAGGGGCAATGAGCAGTTCTTC

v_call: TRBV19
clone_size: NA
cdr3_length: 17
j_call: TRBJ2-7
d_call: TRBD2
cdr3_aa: CASSIDGLAGAPGEQYF
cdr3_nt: TGTGCCAGTAGTATAGATGGGCTAGCGGGAGCCCCGGGGGAGCAGTACTTC

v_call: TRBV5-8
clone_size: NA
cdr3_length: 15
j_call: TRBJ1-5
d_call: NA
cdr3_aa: CASSSGSMNRQPQHF
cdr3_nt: TGTGCCAGCAGCTCCGGGTCGATGAATAGACAGCCCCAGCATTTT

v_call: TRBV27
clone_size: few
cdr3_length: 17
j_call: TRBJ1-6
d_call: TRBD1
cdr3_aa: CASSDGPPGGANSPLHF
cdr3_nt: TGTGCCAGCAGCGATGGGCCGCCAGGGGGCGCGAATTCACCCCTCCACTTT

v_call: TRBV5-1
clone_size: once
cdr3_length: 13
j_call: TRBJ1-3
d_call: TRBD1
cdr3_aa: CASRQGVGNTIYF
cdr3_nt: TGCGCCAGCCGACAGGGGGTTGGAAACACCATATATTTT

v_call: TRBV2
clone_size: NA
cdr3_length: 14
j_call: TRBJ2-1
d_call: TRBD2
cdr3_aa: CASSITGLASEQFF
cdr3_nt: TGTGCCAGCAGTATTACGGGACTAGCAAGTGAGCAGTTCTTC

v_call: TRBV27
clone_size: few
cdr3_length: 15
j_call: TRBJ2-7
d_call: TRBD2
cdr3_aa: CASSISSGKLYEQYF
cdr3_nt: TGTGCCAGCAGTATTAGTAGCGGGAAACTCTACGAGCAGTACTTC

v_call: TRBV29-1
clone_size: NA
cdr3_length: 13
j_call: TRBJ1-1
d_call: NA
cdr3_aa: CSVGGLLQTEAFF
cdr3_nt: TGCAGCGTTGGAGGACTCCTACAGACTGAAGCTTTCTTT

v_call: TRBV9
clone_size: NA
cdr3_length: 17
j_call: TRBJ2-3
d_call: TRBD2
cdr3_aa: CASSVWTSGRAIDTQYF
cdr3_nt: TGTGCCAGCAGCGTGTGGACTAGCGGGAGGGCCATAGATACGCAGTATTTT

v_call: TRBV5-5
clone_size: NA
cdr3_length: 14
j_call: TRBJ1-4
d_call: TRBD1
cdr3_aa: CASSWGQGGEKLFF
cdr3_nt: TGTGCCAGCAGCTGGGGACAGGGAGGTGAAAAACTGTTTTTT

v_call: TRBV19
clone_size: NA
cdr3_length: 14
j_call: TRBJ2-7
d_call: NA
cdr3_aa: CASSPGTGSYEQYF
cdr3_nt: TGTGCCAGTAGTCCAGGTACTGGCTCCTACGAGCAGTACTTC

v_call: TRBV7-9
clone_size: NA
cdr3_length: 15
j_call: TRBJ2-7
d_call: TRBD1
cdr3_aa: CASSFDRDPTYEQYF
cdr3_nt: TGTGCCAGCAGCTTCGACAGGGATCCGACCTACGAGCAGTACTTC

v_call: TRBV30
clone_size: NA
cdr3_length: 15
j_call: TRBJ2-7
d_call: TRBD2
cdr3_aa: CAWSVRRLAGDEQYF
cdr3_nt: TGTGCCTGGAGTGTACGGCGGCTAGCGGGAGACGAGCAGTACTTC

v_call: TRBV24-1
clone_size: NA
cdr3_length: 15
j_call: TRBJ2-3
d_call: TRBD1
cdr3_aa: CATRRGQGPTDTQYF
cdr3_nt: TGTGCCACCCGCCGGGGACAGGGACCCACAGATACGCAGTATTTT

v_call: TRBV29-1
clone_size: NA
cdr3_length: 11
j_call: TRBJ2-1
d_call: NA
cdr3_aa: CSVDRAEEQFF
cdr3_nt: TGCAGCGTTGATCGAGCGGAGGAGCAGTTCTTC